One and the same sample provided the 2 T cell receptor beta chains below, sequenced in a study of T cells after yellow fever vaccination. TCRdb recomputed calls from the 5' RACE reads with MiXCR, one row per CDR3 protein. Of 450,000 to 600,000 distinct CDR3 sequences in the sample, around 17% were seen once. The starting material was PBMCs, obtained 5 days after the first yellow fever vaccination. Receptor source: a man younger than 35 who received the YFV17D yellow fever vaccine.

Many counts were recorded for this clonotype. The chain recombines TRBV21-1 with TRBJ2-2; the tabulated D call, TRBD1, remains unverified against the DNA. TRBV21-1 is a listed pseudogene. The length of the CDR3 is 15 residues. The CDR3 sequence is CASSKEQGNTGELFF. Here the CDR3 DNA reads TGTGCCAGCAGCAAAGAACAGGGAAACACCGGGGAGCTGTTTTTT.

V gene TRBV20-1 combines with J gene TRBJ1-1; D is undetermined. The V end lost 3 bases, the J end lost 1 base, and 6 bases lay between the germline ends. The CDR3 contains 12 residues. CDR1 DFQATT and CDR2 SNEGSKA come from the germline V gene (reference sequence). The CDR3 loop reads CSASRSNTEAFF. As DNA, the CDR3 is TGCAGTGCTAGCCGGTCGAACACTGAAGCTTTCTTT.